This TCR beta chain was profiled in a study of graft-versus-host responses after intestinal transplantation (dated by TCRdb to about 2021). In the study overall: The transplants that recipients got were multivisceral, liver-intestinal, or isolated intestinal. Donor T cell macrochimerism was defined as a peak of at least 4% donor T cells among recipient peripheral blood mononuclear cells. Alloreactive clones were identified by sequencing pre-transplant mixed lymphocyte reaction products and comparing these products with unstimulated pre-transplant donor and recipient T cells. Bulk TCR-beta CDR3 sequencing was used to track graft-versus-host and host-versus-graft alloreactive T cell clones in the graft, circulation and bone marrow after intestinal transplantation. All recipients received anti-thymocyte globulin induction followed by maintenance tacrolimus and steroids for 3 to 4 years. Of the 20 to 30 intestinal transplant recipients enrolled in the cohort, one of whom was a retransplant, a few patients without pretransplant specimens were excluded. Samples from a few later patients were sequenced in-house on an Illumina MiSeq with MiXCR processing rather than by the commercial service. Overall results and qualifications from the work: GvH clones turned up in recipient bone marrow, with some appearing earlier in ileal mucosa or blood, a pattern consistent with an intestinal mucosal origin. Patients with donor T cell macrochimerism had high GvH to HvG T cell clonal ratios in their allografts. Conclusions were limited by the relatively low number and heterogeneity of intestinal transplant patients. Peak levels of circulating GvH clones were associated with declines in HvG clones early after transplant.

Intraepithelial and lamina propria lymphocytes were isolated from graft specimens using dithiothreitol, EDTA incubations and collagenase D digestion. Serial intestinal graft biopsy specimens collected up to 600 days after transplant underwent bulk TCR-beta sequencing. As regards this clone: The antigen this receptor binds is unknown. Base qualities are missing; no much larger clone stands one base away.

To prepare the library, the immunoSEQ multiplex PCR assay was applied. Adaptive Biotechnologies carried out high-throughput TCR-beta CDR3 sequencing of genomic DNA for most patients. In the paper's pipeline: Adaptive's ImmunoSEQ software supplied the TCR sequencing data for 18 patients, while MiXCR and VDJtools were used to process a few other patients. CDR3 nucleotide sequences shared between donor and recipient were removed because the origin of such sequences could not be assigned. To count as alloreactive, a clone needed at least 2-fold expansion over unstimulated cells and a minimum CFSE-low frequency of 0.002% (template counts) or 0.001% (read counts). Clones detected in sequenced pre-transplant spleen, lymph node, or MLR CFSE-low populations of the donor or recipient were defined as mappable. The cumulative frequency of alloreactive clones was calculated as a percentage of all sequences, weighted by copy number. TCRdb obtained this table from immuneACCESS and retained in-frame rearrangements with V and J assigned. These tables miss some clones; where compared with another copy, unresolved V genes account for less than half of the shortfall, and the remainder is unexplained. D and trimming come from the DNA, and the V and J calls and clone size come from that table. Within this sample are some 4,500 clones, with about 65% of them counted one time only. 7.7% of the sample comes from the top ten.

For CDR1 and CDR2, the germline V gene (reference sequence) lists LNHDA and SQIVND. The CDR3 sequence holds 15 residues, the cysteine and phenylalanine included. Of all the DNA, just the CDR3 is kept, 45 bases in frame from base 1. Relative to germline, V is 3 bases shorter and J is 1 base shorter, with 12 bases between their ends. This clonotype was obtained from a human patient who received an intestinal transplant, so some T cells may come from the graft donor. The starting material was ileum tissue, obtained 17 days after transplant. The rearrangement joined TRBV19 to TRBJ2-5, with TRBD1 tentatively as D gene (5 bases match). The CDR3 is CASSIDGRAQETQYF. The DNA sequence reads TGTGCCAGTAGTATCGACGGCAGGGCCCAAGAGACCCAGTACTTC.